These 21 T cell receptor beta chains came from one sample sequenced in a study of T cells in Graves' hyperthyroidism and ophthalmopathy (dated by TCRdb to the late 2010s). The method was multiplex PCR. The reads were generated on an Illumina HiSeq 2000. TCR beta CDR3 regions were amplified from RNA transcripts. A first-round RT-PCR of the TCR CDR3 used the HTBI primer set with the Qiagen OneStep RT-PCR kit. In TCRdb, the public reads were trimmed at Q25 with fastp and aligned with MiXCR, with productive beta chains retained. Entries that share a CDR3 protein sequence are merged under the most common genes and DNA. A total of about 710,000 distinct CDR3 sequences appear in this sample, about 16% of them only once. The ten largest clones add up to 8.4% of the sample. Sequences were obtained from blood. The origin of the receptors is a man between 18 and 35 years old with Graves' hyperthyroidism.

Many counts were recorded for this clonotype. The CDR3 sequence is CASSPLPGAQAFF. Here the CDR3 DNA reads TGTGCCAGCAGTCCCCTACCCGGGGCTCAAGCTTTCTTT. The chain is built from TRBV12-3 or TRBV12-4 and TRBJ1-1, with D possibly TRBD1 on 5 matching bases. CDR3 size: 13 residues. Trimming cost V 5 bases and J 9 bases, with 16 bases left between them.

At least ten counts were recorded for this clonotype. DNA for the CDR3: TGTGCCAGCAGCTCGGGACAGGGGGTATCCTACGAGCAGTACTTC. Translated: CASSSGQGVSYEQYF. This chain links TRBV7-8 with TRBJ2-7, with TRBD1 matching over 11 bases. The CDR3 spans 15 residues. Germline loops: CDR1 SGHVS, CDR2 FQNEAQ. V trimming: 4 bases; J trimming: 1 base; junction bases outside the gene matches: 3.

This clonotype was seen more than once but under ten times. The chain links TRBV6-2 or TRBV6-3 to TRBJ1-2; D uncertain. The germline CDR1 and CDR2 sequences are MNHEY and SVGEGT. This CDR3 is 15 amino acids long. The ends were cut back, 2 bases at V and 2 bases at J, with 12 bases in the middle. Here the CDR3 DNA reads TGTGCCAGCAGTTACACAACTCAGAGAAACTATGGCTACACCTTC. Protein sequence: CASSYTTQRNYGYTF.

The CDR3 nucleotides read TGTGCCAGCAGCTTGAGTATGGGGACCGGGGAGCTGTTTTTT. Protein sequence: CASSLSMGTGELFF. The chain recombines TRBV7-6 with TRBJ2-2; no definite D call. V lost 3 bases to trimming and J lost 5 bases, with 10 bases between them. CDR1 SGHVS and CDR2 FNYEAQ come from the germline V gene. The CDR3 length is 14 residues.

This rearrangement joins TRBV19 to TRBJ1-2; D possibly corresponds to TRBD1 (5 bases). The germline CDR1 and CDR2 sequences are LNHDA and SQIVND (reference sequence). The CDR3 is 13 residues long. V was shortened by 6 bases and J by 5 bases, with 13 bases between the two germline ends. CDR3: CASSHVGTYGYTF. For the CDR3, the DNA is TGTGCCAGTAGCCACGTGGGGACTTATGGCTACACCTTC.

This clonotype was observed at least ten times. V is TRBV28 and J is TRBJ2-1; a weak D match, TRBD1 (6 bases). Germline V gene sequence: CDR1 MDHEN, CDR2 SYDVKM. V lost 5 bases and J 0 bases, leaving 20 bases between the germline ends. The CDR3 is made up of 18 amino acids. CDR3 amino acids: CASSLFRFTGSSYNEQFF. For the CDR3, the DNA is TGTGCCAGCAGTCTTTTTAGGTTTACAGGGTCCTCCTACAATGAGCAGTTCTTC.

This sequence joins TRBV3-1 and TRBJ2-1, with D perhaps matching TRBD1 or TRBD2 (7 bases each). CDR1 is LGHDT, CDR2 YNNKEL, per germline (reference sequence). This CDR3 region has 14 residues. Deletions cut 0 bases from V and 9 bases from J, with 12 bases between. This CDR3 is CASSQEGGGGEQFF. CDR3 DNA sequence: TGTGCCAGCAGCCAAGAAGGGGGCGGGGGTGAGCAGTTCTTC.

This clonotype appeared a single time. CDR3 in amino acids: CASSSLAGLAKNIQYF. In DNA, the CDR3 is TGTGCCAGCAGCTCTCTAGCGGGCCTAGCCAAAAACATTCAGTACTTC. This chain uses TRBV5-5 with TRBJ2-4; 8 bases agree with TRBD2. Looked up from germline, CDR1 is SGHKS and CDR2 is YYEKEE (reference sequence). This CDR3 contains 16 residues. The V segment lost 3 bases and the J segment 0 bases; nucleotides outside the gene matches: 5.

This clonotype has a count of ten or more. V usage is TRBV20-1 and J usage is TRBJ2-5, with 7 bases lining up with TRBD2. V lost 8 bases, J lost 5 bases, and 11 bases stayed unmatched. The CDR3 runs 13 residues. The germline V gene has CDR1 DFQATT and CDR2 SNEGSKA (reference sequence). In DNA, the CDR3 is TGCAGTCCCACTAGCGCACTAAGGGAGACCCAGTACTTC. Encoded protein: CSPTSALRETQYF.

CDR3 nucleotides: TGTGCCAGCAGGGCGGGAAGGCCGTGGCAAGGTACGCAGTATTTT. This encodes CASRAGRPWQGTQYF. The chain has TRBV28 and TRBJ2-3; a weak D match, TRBD2 (6 bases). This CDR3 has 15 amino acids. Germline V gene sequence: CDR1 MDHEN, CDR2 SYDVKM. V was clipped by 6 bases and J by 8 bases, with 21 bases between them.

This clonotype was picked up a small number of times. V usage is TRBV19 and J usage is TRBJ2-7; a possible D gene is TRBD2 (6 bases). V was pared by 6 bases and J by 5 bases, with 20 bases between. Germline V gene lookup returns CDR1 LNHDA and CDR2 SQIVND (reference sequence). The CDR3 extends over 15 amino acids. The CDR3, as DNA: TGTGCCAGTAGCGGGACGTCCCGCGGGGAGGACGAGCAGTACTTC. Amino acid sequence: CASSGTSRGEDEQYF.

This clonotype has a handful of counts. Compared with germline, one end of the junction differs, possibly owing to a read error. The CDR3 DNA sequence: TGTGCCAGCAACCAAGGAGACGGAGCCCCCTACGAGCAGTACTTC. It translates to CASNQGDGAPYEQYF. V and J are TRBV14 and TRBJ2-7; D is uncertain. This CDR3 contains 15 residues. In germline, CDR1 is SGHDN, CDR2 FVKESK.

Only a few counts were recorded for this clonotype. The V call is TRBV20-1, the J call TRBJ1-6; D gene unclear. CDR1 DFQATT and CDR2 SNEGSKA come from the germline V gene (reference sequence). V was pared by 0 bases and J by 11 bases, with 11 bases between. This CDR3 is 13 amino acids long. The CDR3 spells CSARDRVTPPLHF. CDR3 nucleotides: TGCAGTGCTAGAGATCGTGTCACCCCACCCCTCCACTTT.

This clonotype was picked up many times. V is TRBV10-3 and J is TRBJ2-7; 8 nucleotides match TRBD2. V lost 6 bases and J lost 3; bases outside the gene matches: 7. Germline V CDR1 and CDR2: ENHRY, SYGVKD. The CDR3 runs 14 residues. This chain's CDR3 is CAIRQAGVGYEQYF. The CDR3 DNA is TGTGCCATCAGGCAAGCGGGAGTAGGCTACGAGCAGTACTTC.

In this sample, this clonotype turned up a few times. Here the CDR3 DNA reads TGTGCCAGTAGCGGGGACAGGGGGCACCAGCCCCAGCATTTT. Translation: CASSGDRGHQPQHF. The V and J genes are TRBV19 and TRBJ1-5, with 12 bases fitting TRBD1. CDR3 length equals 14 residues. Trimming cost V 6 bases and J 7 bases; bases outside gene matches: 4. The germline V gene encodes CDR1 LNHDA and CDR2 SQIVND (reference sequence).

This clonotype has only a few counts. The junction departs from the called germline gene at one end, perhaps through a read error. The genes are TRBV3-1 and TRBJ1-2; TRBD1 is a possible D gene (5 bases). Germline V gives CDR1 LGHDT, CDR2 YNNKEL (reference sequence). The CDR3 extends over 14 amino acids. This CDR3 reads CGSSQDWRGAGYTF. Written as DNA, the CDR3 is TGTGGCAGCAGCCAAGATTGGAGGGGCGCGGGCTACACCTTC.

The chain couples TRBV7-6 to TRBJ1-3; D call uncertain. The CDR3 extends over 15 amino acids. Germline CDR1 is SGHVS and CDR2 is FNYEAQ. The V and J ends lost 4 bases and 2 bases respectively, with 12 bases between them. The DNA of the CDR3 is TGTGCCAGCAGCTCCGGCCAAGGGCCTGGAAACACCATATATTTT. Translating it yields CASSSGQGPGNTIYF.

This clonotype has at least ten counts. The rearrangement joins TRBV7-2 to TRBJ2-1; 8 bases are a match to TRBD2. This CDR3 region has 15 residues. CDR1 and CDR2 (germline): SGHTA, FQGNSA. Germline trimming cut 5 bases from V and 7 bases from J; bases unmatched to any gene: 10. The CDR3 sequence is CASSLRAGAGNEQFF. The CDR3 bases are TGTGCCAGCAGCCTCCGAGCGGGAGCGGGGAATGAGCAGTTCTTC.

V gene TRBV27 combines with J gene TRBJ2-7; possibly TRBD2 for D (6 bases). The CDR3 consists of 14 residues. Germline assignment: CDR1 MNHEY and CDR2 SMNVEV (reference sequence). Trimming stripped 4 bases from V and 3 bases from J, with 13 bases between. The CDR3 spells CASSSATSNYEQYF. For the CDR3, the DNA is TGTGCCAGCAGTTCTGCGACTAGTAACTACGAGCAGTACTTC.

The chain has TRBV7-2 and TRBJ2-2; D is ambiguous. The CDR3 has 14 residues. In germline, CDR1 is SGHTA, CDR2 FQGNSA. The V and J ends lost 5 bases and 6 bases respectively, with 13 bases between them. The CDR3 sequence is CASSPVSLAGELFF. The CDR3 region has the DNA TGTGCCAGCAGCCCCGTCTCATTGGCCGGGGAGCTGTTTTTT. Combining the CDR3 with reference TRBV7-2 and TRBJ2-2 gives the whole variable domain GAGVSQSPSNKVTEKGKDVELRCDPISGHTALYWYRQSLGQGLEFLIYFQGNSAPDKSGLPSDRFSAERTGGSVSTLTIQRTQQEDSAVYLCASSPVSLAGELFFGEGSRLTVL.

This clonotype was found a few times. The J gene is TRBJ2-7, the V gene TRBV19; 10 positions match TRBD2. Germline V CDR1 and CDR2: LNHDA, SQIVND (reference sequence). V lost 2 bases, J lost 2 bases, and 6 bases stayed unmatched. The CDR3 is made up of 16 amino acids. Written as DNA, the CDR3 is TGTGCCAGTAGTATATCCAGCGGGAGGGCCCCCTACGAGCAGTACTTC. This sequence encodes CASSISSGRAPYEQYF.